Given below is one T cell receptor (beta chain) in context. As yet, its antigen is unknown. This CDR3 is 13 amino acids long. Germline CDR1 and CDR2: SGDLS and YYNGEE. Trimming removed 0 bases at V and 5 bases at J, with 7 bases between. Study findings and constraints: The TCR gene usage of tumor memory CD4+ T cells clustered together with blood and lymph node memory CD4+ cells and with lymph node naive CD4+ cells.

Using its own MiXCR run on the 5' RACE reads, TCRdb lists one record per CDR3 protein. This sample has tens of thousands of distinct CDR3 sequences, with roughly 30% found just once. The rearrangement joins TRBV9 to TRBJ2-3; D remains ambiguous. This TCR derives from a female donor with breast cancer. Specimen: tumor-infiltrating memory CD4+ T cells sorted from the breast tumor. The subset here: memory CD4+ T cells, CD4+CD45RO+CD25-. DNA for the CDR3: TGTGCCAGCAGCGTAGCTCTGGGAGATACGCAGTATTTT. It is translated as CASSVALGDTQYF. The variable domain in full, completed from reference TRBV9 and TRBJ2-3, reads DSGVTQTPKHLITATGQRVTLRCSPRSGDLSVYWYQQSLDQGLQFLIQYYNGEERAKGNILERFSAQQFPDLHSELNLSSLELGDSALYFCASSVALGDTQYFGPGTRLTVL.